This T cell receptor (beta chain) is drawn from a study of T-cell memory formation after mild COVID-19. Looking at the study overall: Largely donor-specific sequence clusters came from two donors.

TCRdb independently ran MiXCR on the 5' RACE reads; one entry per CDR3 protein. The data hold roughly 250,000 distinct CDR3 sequences, with 16% observed a single time. The V gene lost 6 bases and the J gene lost 0 bases, with 8 bases spanning the gap. The CDR3 is 13 residues long. From germline, CDR1 is SNHLY and CDR2 FYNNEI. A few counts support this clonotype. The V and J genes are TRBV2 and TRBJ1-2; tentative D call: TRBD1 (6 bases). The receptor was isolated from a man younger than 30 who had mild COVID-19 (a few samples of this study predate the infection). Cell type and time point are not known. Sequenced sample: PBMCs or a T cell subset sorted from them (not recorded which). The CDR3 DNA is TGTGCCAGCAGGCCAGGGGCTAACTATGGCTACACCTTC. Its protein product is CASRPGANYGYTF.